This T cell receptor (beta chain) is from a study of shared clonotypes between healthy human individuals. Study-wide results and limits: Although depth was large, rarefaction showed that sequencing of the sorted subsets was incomplete. For naive CD4 cells, roughly 5% of clonotypes were shared across several donors.

Genomic DNA of each subset was evenly split across several immunoSEQ plates. The method was immunoSEQ multiplex PCR; TCRdb's version includes in-frame clones alone and lacks a portion of them. The profile shows about 2.4 million clones, roughly 93% of them singletons. All donors qualified as healthy HIV-negative adults and had experienced no recent acute infections or vaccinations. As regards this clone: Its antigen is still unknown.

This TCR derives from a man aged 18 to 29 in good health. Some clones in this sample may be carry-over from other donors' samples. The material sequenced was naive CD4+ T cells from PBMCs. Indicated subset: CD45RA+ positively selected.

The CDR3 nucleotides read TGTGCCAGCAGCTTAAGAGGTAGTTTCCCGTCCGATGAGCAGTTCTTC. Translation gives CASSLRGSFPSDEQFF. V and J are TRBV7-9 and TRBJ2-1; D gene ambiguous. This CDR3 has 16 amino acids. Germline V gene lookup returns CDR1 SEHNR and CDR2 FQNEAQ (reference sequence). The ends were cut back, 2 bases at V and 8 bases at J, with 19 bases in the middle.